This is a list of T cell receptor beta chains from one sample in a study of blood T cell repertoires in COVID-19. The repertoire was sequenced with immunoSEQ multiplex PCR; TCRdb's copy has only in-frame clones and lacks some. The repertoire holds about 140,000 clones, with approximately 80% as singletons. Sequences were obtained from peripheral blood. Receptor source: a woman aged 45-59 years with acute or convalescent COVID-19. CDR3s include the opening cysteine and the closing phenylalanine or tryptophan. A D gene is named only where the DNA matches it firmly. The listing skips clone size in some rows; elsewhere it reads once, few, many or a size class.

j_call clone_size v_call d_call cdr3_nt cdr3_aa
TRBJ2-1 . TRBV4-1 . TGCGCCAGCAGCCAAGAACAACAAAGCTCCTACAATGAGCAGTTCTTC CASSQEQQSSYNEQFF
TRBJ2-1 once TRBV19 TRBD2 TGTGCCAGTAGTATAGTCCAAGCGGGGGAATCTGAGCAGTTCTTC CASSIVQAGESEQFF
TRBJ1-2 . TRBV14 . TGTGCCAGCAGCCAAGGACTGAACTATGGCTACACCTTC CASSQGLNYGYTF
TRBJ2-1 . TRBV5-1 . TGCGCCAGCAGCACTTTAGGAGAGCGCTACAATGAGCAGTTCTTC CASSTLGERYNEQFF
TRBJ1-1 . TRBV10-3 TRBD1 TGTGCCATGTGGACAGGGGGGAACACTGAAGCTTTCTTT CAMWTGGNTEAFF
TRBJ1-2 . TRBV9 . TGTGCCAGCAGCGGCGGGGCAGGGAATGGCTACACCTTC CASSGGAGNGYTF
TRBJ1-5 . TRBV5-8 . TGTGCCAGCAGCTTGGCCAGTCAGCCCCAGCATTTT CASSLASQPQHF
TRBJ2-2 . TRBV19 TRBD1 TGTGCCAGTAGTGCTCCCGGGACAGGGGTGGGAGGCGGGGAGCTGTTTTTT CASSAPGTGVGGGELFF
TRBJ2-7 . TRBV6-1 TRBD1 TGTGCCAGCAGTGACCCGGGACAGGGTCTGAACGAGCAGTACTTC CASSDPGQGLNEQYF
TRBJ1-3 . TRBV5-5 TRBD1 TGTGCCAGCACCATGGGGGGGACAGGGAGAAACACCATATATTTT CASTMGGTGRNTIYF
TRBJ1-1 . TRBV7-9 . TGTGCCAGCAGCTTAGTCTCGGGAGGGGGCACTGAAGCTTTCTTT CASSLVSGGGTEAFF
TRBJ1-2 . TRBV18 . TGTGCCAGCTCACCGGGCAGGGAATTGTATGGCTACACCTTC CASSPGRELYGYTF
TRBJ2-7 . TRBV30 TRBD1 TGTGCCTGGAAAGTGACAGGGGGTTATGAGCAGTACTTC CAWKVTGGYEQYF
TRBJ2-1 . TRBV5-1 TRBD2 TGCGCCAGCAGCTCTGGCAGCGGGGGTAGCAATGAGCAGTTCTTC CASSSGSGGSNEQFF
TRBJ2-2 once TRBV27 . TGTGCCAGCAGGACAGGCGGGGAGCTGTTTTTT CASRTGGELFF
TRBJ1-3 once TRBV9 TRBD1 TGTGCCAGCAGCGTAACAGAGGGGGCAGGTGGAAACACCATATATTTT CASSVTEGAGGNTIYF
TRBJ1-1 . TRBV19 . TGTGCCAGTTCTAACAGGGTCCGGGGCACTGAAGCTTTCTTT CASSNRVRGTEAFF
TRBJ1-1 once TRBV6-5 TRBD1 TGTGCCAGCAGAATGGAGACAGGGGGAGGCACTGAAGCTTTCTTT CASRMETGGGTEAFF
TRBJ2-1 . TRBV7-2 TRBD2 TGTGCCAGCAGCCCCCGTTCTAGCGGGGGGGCCATTGAGCAGTTCTTC CASSPRSSGGAIEQFF
TRBJ2-7 many TRBV9 . TGTGCCAGCAGCGTAGGGGTCGGCGGAGAGCAGTACTTC CASSVGVGGEQYF
TRBJ2-3 . TRBV6-5 TRBD2 TGTGCCAGCAGAGCCGGGACTAGCGGCACAGATACGCAGTATTTT CASRAGTSGTDTQYF
TRBJ2-5 . TRBV19 . TGTGCCAGTAGGGGCCGGGGCCAAGAGACCCAGTACTTC CASRGRGQETQYF
TRBJ2-7 few TRBV5-1 . TGCGCCAGCAGCTTGATAACAAGCTACGAGCAGTACTTC CASSLITSYEQYF
TRBJ2-6 . TRBV5-1 . TGCGCCAGCAGCTTGGGCGGCCCACCTGGGGCCAACGTCCTGACTTTC CASSLGGPPGANVLTF
TRBJ1-1 . TRBV6-2/TRBV6-3 . TGTGCCAGCAGATACCATGGGGGCGCGGTGGACACTGAAGCTTTCTTT CASRYHGGAVDTEAFF
TRBJ1-6 . TRBV12-3/TRBV12-4 TRBD1 TGTGCCACCCAGGGACAGGGTAATTCACCCCTCCACTTT CATQGQGNSPLHF
TRBJ2-7 . TRBV30 TRBD1 TGTGCCTGGAGTTCGACAGGGGACGAGCAGTACTTC CAWSSTGDEQYF
TRBJ2-1 . TRBV6-5 TRBD2 TGTGCCACCAAGACTAGCGGGGGTGGTAATGAGCAGTTCTTC CATKTSGGGNEQFF
TRBJ1-3 . TRBV5-5 . TGTGCCAGCAGCTTTGATACTACAGGGATCTCTGGAAACACCATATATTTT CASSFDTTGISGNTIYF
TRBJ1-6 few TRBV27 . TGTGCCTCATCCGGGAACTATAATTCACCCCTCCACTTT CASSGNYNSPLHF
TRBJ1-3 . TRBV6-5 TRBD1 TGTGCCACCTTTCGCGACAGGGGTAGTGGAAACACCATATATTTT CATFRDRGSGNTIYF
TRBJ1-5 . TRBV11-2 . TGTGCCAGCAGCCAGGGTTCCCATCAGCCCCAGCATTTT CASSQGSHQPQHF
TRBJ2-7 once TRBV5-1 . TGCGCCAGCAGCTTGGCACCCGTAGAGGCCTACGAGCAGTACTTC CASSLAPVEAYEQYF
TRBJ2-2 . TRBV5-4 TRBD1 TGTGCCAGTAGGACAGGGTCGACCGGGGAGCTGTTTTTT CASRTGSTGELFF
TRBJ2-7 . TRBV3-1/TRBV3-2 . TGTGCCAGCAGCCAAGAGGGCAGGGTGGGCTACGAGCAGTACTTC CASSQEGRVGYEQYF
TRBJ1-2 . TRBV4-1 . TGCGCCAGCAGCCAAGAGAGGAACACCGACTATGGCTACACCTTC CASSQERNTDYGYTF
TRBJ2-5 . TRBV2 TRBD1 TGTGCCAGCACTAACAGGGGAGACCCGGAGACCCAGTACTTC CASTNRGDPETQYF
TRBJ2-2 . TRBV10-3 TRBD1 TGTGCCATCAGTGACAGGGGGCTATACGGGGAGCTGTTTTTT CAISDRGLYGELFF
TRBJ1-4 . TRBV19 TRBD1 TGTGCCAGTAGTAAATGGACAGGGGGACTGTTTTTT CASSKWTGGLFF
TRBJ1-2 . TRBV6-5 . TGTGCCAGCAGCCAAACGGGTTATGGCTACACCTTC CASSQTGYGYTF
TRBJ2-2 . TRBV3-1/TRBV3-2 . TGTGCCAGCAGCCGTCCGGAGGACCTCCGAGAAACCGGGGAGCTGTTTTTT CASSRPEDLRETGELFF
TRBJ1-2 . TRBV5-6 . TGTGCCAGCAGCTTGTCAGGGACATCGGCCTACACCTTC CASSLSGTSAYTF
TRBJ1-5 . TRBV6-5 TRBD1 TGTGCCAGCAGTTATCCCGGGACAGGGGTGCAGCCCCAGCATTTT CASSYPGTGVQPQHF
TRBJ2-6 . TRBV6-4 TRBD1 TGTGCCAGCAGTGACGGGACAGGGAATGGGGCCAACGTCCTGACTTTC CASSDGTGNGANVLTF
TRBJ1-5 few TRBV6-2/TRBV6-3 . TGTGCCAGCAGCTTATCCCCCCCGGGTTCGGACAATCAGCCCCAGCATTTT CASSLSPPGSDNQPQHF
TRBJ2-1 . TRBV3-1/TRBV3-2 TRBD2 TGTGCCAGCAGCCAAATGCTAGCGGGCGGGCATGAGCAGTTCTTC CASSQMLAGGHEQFF
TRBJ2-2 . TRBV28 TRBD1 TGTGCCAGCACCGAGACAGGGTCCCTCAGAGCCGGGGAGCTGTTTTTT CASTETGSLRAGELFF
TRBJ2-1 . TRBV9 TRBD1 TGTGCCAGCAGCGTAGAGGGGGACAGACTGCAGTTCTTC CASSVEGDRLQFF
TRBJ1-6 . TRBV9 . TGTGCCAGCAGCGTAGCCCAGGGAAATTCACCCCTCCACTTT CASSVAQGNSPLHF
TRBJ2-1 . TRBV6-5 . TGTGCCAGCAGTTACACGGGAGCCAACAATGAGCAGTTCTTC CASSYTGANNEQFF
TRBJ1-3 once TRBV19 . TGTGCCAGTAGTACAGGGTTGGCTGGAAACACCATATATTTT CASSTGLAGNTIYF
TRBJ1-3 . TRBV5-3 TRBD1 TGTGCCAGAAGTTCAGCCGGTAATCTATGGGACAGGGGTGGAAACACCATATATTTT CARSSAGNLWDRGGNTIYF
TRBJ2-5 . TRBV20-1 . TGCAGTCCGAGCCTTCAAGAGACCCAGTACTTC CSPSLQETQYF
TRBJ2-3 . TRBV24-1 TRBD2 TGTGCCACCAGTGATCCCGGGACTAGCGGGGGCACAGATACGCAGTATTTT CATSDPGTSGGTDTQYF
TRBJ1-6 . TRBV19 . TGTGCCAGGCGAGTAACCACAGGGCATTCACCCCTCCACTTT CARRVTTGHSPLHF
TRBJ2-5 . TRBV2 . TGTGCCAGCAGCGCAACGACGCGGGTTTCTTCGTACTTC CASSATTRVSSYF
TRBJ2-3 . TRBV19 . TGTGCCAGCAGCACTACCTTAAGACAGGGCACAGATACGCAGTATTTT CASSTTLRQGTDTQYF